This T cell receptor beta chain was identified during a study of identical twins (dated by TCRdb to 2016 to 2017). For the study in its entirety: TCR alpha and beta repertoires from monozygotic twins, unrelated adults of various ages and cord blood were deep-sequenced to test whether fetal clonotypes persist. To rule out contamination, replicate twin experiments were performed at different times with different library preparation protocols.

With respect to this clonotype: Its antigen is unknown. The input lacks base qualities; no much larger clone sits a single base away.

All donors were healthy Caucasians. The twin cohort comprised three pairs of female monozygotic twins, all aged about 18 to 29 years. RNA for TCR libraries was isolated from peripheral blood mononuclear cells. Libraries were made using 5' RACE. The listed sequencing device is Illumina HiSeq 2000. Template switching introduced a universal primer binding site; the final cDNA contained a unique molecular identifier, enabling accurate counting of TCR cDNA molecules. Specific primers in the conserved constant-segment region were used to synthesize first-strand cDNA for the TCR alpha and beta chains. To control for contamination, each cDNA library was double barcoded with a SMART-Mk sample barcode plus Illumina barcodes. TruSeq adapter sequences along with Illumina sample barcodes were introduced in two successive PCR steps. Sequencing of the TCR alpha and beta cDNA libraries was done on the Illumina HiSeq platform using custom primers. For the original study's pipeline: Unique molecular identifiers were extracted from raw reads with MiGEC, and CDR3 positions were determined with MiXCR. For each individual, recombination models were inferred using an EM algorithm with the repgenHMM and IGoR tools. The analysis of shared clonotypes was done with the tcR package in R, with sharing normalized by the product of cloneset sizes. To study raw recombination free of thymic and clonal selection effects, out-of-frame nonproductive sequences were analyzed. TCRdb passed the public sequencing reads through fastp at Q25 and MiXCR, retaining productive beta sequences. Every entry covers one CDR3 protein and lists the most common genes and DNA from its rows. The V and J calls come from TCRdb's annotation, not from the publication. The sample records some 600,000 distinct CDR3 sequences, 7.1% of which are singletons. The ten largest clones represent 1.5% to 2% of the sample.

Overall study outcomes, separate from this receptor: Because the same donors could not be followed over many years, conclusions were based on cross-sectional statistical analysis. In monozygotic twins, recombination models systematically underestimated out-of-frame TCR alpha sharing, but the models matched the sharing seen between unrelated individuals. A weaker excess of twin sharing was found in beta out-of-frame sequences because the signal-to-noise ratio was lowered by fewer shared sequences. Fewer insertions were carried by abundant cord blood beta clonotypes; a weaker similar trend was observed in young adult naive repertoires, while no such trend was observed in memory repertoires. Compared with coincidental sharing between unrelated individuals, out-of-frame TCR alpha sequences shared between twins had an excess of sequences with low generation probability. Zero-insertion analyses could be partly confounded by invariant T cells such as MAIT and iNKT, though diverse VJ usage argued against such confounding for most clonotypes.

Looking up the germline V gene (reference sequence) yields CDR1 PRHDT and CDR2 FYEKMQ. The CDR3, cysteine through phenylalanine, is 19 amino acids long. The DNA shown is the 57-base CDR3, in frame from base 1. V ends up 5 bases short and J 4 bases short, with an unmatched junction base count of 22. The same sample was also studied in work on yellow fever vaccine responses in identical twins. Drawing on the second study: The authors reported that the T cell response to vaccination in identical twins appeared partly convergent and partly personalized. The study precisely tracked vaccine-responding T cell clones in identical twins.

The receptor was derived from a woman aged 18-29 years in good health. Recombination connected TRBV13 to TRBJ2-7; the central 8 bases match TRBD2. The sample consisted of PBMCs. The CDR3 has the sequence CASSHSSGSAFGSPYEQYF. The nucleotide sequence is TGTGCCAGCAGCCATTCTAGCGGGTCGGCTTTCGGGTCACCTTACGAGCAGTACTTC.